The 8 T cell receptor beta chains given below trace back to one sample, sequenced in a study of CD8 T cells in ankylosing spondylitis. TCRdb used MiXCR to reprocess the 5' RACE reads, holding one entry per CDR3 protein. The repertoire holds under 400,000 distinct CDR3 sequences, with about 9.9% as singletons. The sample was blood, either unsorted or a sorted T cell fraction (not recorded which). These receptor sequences come from a female donor with ankylosing spondylitis or in good health (not recorded which).

The sample holds many counts of this clonotype. The rearrangement uses TRBV6-2 or TRBV6-3 and TRBJ2-1; TRBD2 might be the D (6 bases). Trimming cost V 6 bases and J 12 bases, with 15 bases left between them. CDR1 is MNHEY, CDR2 SVGEGT, per germline. This CDR3 is 12 amino acids long. This CDR3 reads CASSPAAEGQFF. CDR3 DNA sequence: TGTGCCAGCAGCCCCGCGGCGGAGGGGCAGTTCTTC.

In this sample, this clonotype turned up a few times. The chain employs TRBV11-2 and TRBJ1-6; D remains unclear. Trimming left V 2 bases short and J 3 bases short, with 17 bases between. The V gene's germline CDR1 is SGHAT and CDR2 FQNNGV. The CDR3 length is 18 residues. CDR3 bases: TGTGCCAGCAGCTTATGGGGTCGGAGGAATTACTATAATTCACCCCTCCACTTT. This codes for CASSLWGRRNYYNSPLHF.

This clonotype came up many times. The rearrangement uses TRBV12-3 or TRBV12-4 and TRBJ2-3, with TRBD2 matching over 9 bases. The CDR3 totals 15 residues. After removal of 7 bases from V and 4 bases from J, the junction contained 9 bases not matched to a gene. In DNA form, the CDR3 reads TGTGCCAGCAAACTTAGCGGGAGTGCCCCAGATACGCAGTATTTT. Protein product: CASKLSGSAPDTQYF.

This clonotype was recorded many times. This rearrangement joins TRBV7-9 to TRBJ1-5; 8 positions match TRBD1. Trimming at V came to 4 bases and at J to 3 bases, leaving 5 bases not matched to a gene. This CDR3 spans 15 amino acids. Germline V lookup: CDR1 SEHNR, CDR2 FQNEAQ (reference sequence). The CDR3 DNA reads as TGTGCCAGCAGCTCCGGACAGGGCGACAATCAGCCCCAGCATTTT. As protein: CASSSGQGDNQPQHF.

This clonotype was seen at least ten times. This chain links TRBV29-1 with TRBJ2-7; the match to TRBD2 covers 12 bases. Germline CDR1 reads SQVTM; CDR2 reads ANQGSEA. V trimming: 1 base; J trimming: 1 base; junction bases outside the gene matches: 14. The CDR3 has 19 residues. The CDR3 spells CSVEALAGGPLSVSYEQYF. The CDR3 DNA sequence: TGCAGCGTTGAAGCTCTAGCGGGAGGGCCCCTATCAGTGTCCTACGAGCAGTACTTC.

This clonotype has at least ten counts. V usage is TRBV20-1 and J usage is TRBJ2-2; 11 bases fit TRBD1. The J segment lost 3 bases and the V segment lost 1 base, leaving 4 bases of the junction unmatched. Germline V lookup: CDR1 DFQATT, CDR2 SNEGSKA (reference sequence). CDR3 length: 16 residues. CDR3 bases: TGCAGTGCTAGAGTCCGGGACAGGGGGGACACCGGGGAGCTGTTTTTT. Translation: CSARVRDRGDTGELFF.

The sample holds many counts of this clonotype. V and J are TRBV5-6 and TRBJ2-2; D uncertain. From germline, CDR1 is SGHDT and CDR2 YYEEEE. This CDR3 is built from 14 residues. Trimming took 2 bases from V and 5 from J, leaving 10 bases between them. CDR3 sequence: CASSLSSGTGELFF. The CDR3 DNA is TGTGCCAGCAGCTTATCTTCCGGAACCGGGGAGCTGTTTTTT.

In this sample, this clonotype turned up a few times. The chain links TRBV7-2 to TRBJ1-3, with D maybe TRBD1 (6 bases). In germline, CDR1 is SGHTA, CDR2 FQGNSA. The CDR3 totals 16 residues. The V and J ends lost 5 bases and 0 bases respectively, with 14 bases between them. CDR3 protein: CASSQGRRDSGNTIYF. CDR3 DNA sequence: TGTGCCAGCAGCCAGGGGCGTCGGGACTCTGGAAACACCATATATTTT.